What follows are 4 T cell receptor beta chains derived from one specimen sequenced in a study of blood T cell repertoires in COVID-19. Clones were sequenced by immunoSEQ multiplex PCR, and TCRdb holds only the in-frame ones, with some missing. The sample carries roughly 320,000 clones, 85% recorded once. Sequencing used peripheral blood. These receptors were collected from a human donor in a cohort sampled during active COVID-19.

This clone was seen just once. This may be a read error, as it is one base from a much larger clone. J is TRBJ1-2 and V is TRBV12-3 or TRBV12-4; the match to TRBD1 covers 10 bases. V dropped 6 bases and J dropped 6; count of bases not matched to a gene: 4. This CDR3 comprises 13 residues. The DNA for the CDR3 is TGTGCCAGCAGCCCAGGACAGGGGGATGGCTACACCTTC. Encoded protein: CASSPGQGDGYTF.

V gene TRBV9 combines with J gene TRBJ2-3; D call uncertain. This CDR3 contains 14 residues. The V gene lost 2 bases and the J gene lost 6 bases, with 13 bases spanning the gap. Per germline, CDR1 SGDLS and CDR2 YYNGEE. DNA of the CDR3: TGTGCCAGCAGCGTCGCAGGCCCACGGGATACGCAGTATTTT. This translates into CASSVAGPRDTQYF.

The V and J genes are TRBV29-1 and TRBJ2-3; D possibly corresponds to TRBD2 (5 bases). V was cut by 6 bases and J by 0 bases, with 13 bases left in between. The germline gives CDR1 SQVTM, CDR2 ANQGSEA. The CDR3 is 14 residues long. The CDR3 protein is CSVGRKRSTDTQYF. DNA of the CDR3: TGCAGCGTCGGAAGGAAGCGGAGCACAGATACGCAGTATTTT.

The chain employs TRBV5-4 and TRBJ1-3; 8 bases agree with TRBD1. This CDR3 contains 16 residues. The V gene's germline CDR1 is SGHNT and CDR2 YYREEE (reference sequence). The V segment lost 0 bases and the J segment 0 bases; nucleotides outside the gene matches: 2. In nucleotides, the CDR3 is TGTGCCAGCAGCTTGGCAGGGGGCGGCTCTGGAAACACCATATATTTT. Residues: CASSLAGGGSGNTIYF. Complete variable domain (other parts from reference TRBV5-4 and TRBJ1-3): ETGVTQSPTHLIKTRGQQVTLRCSSQSGHNTVSWYQQALGQGPQFIFQYYREEENGRGNFPPRFSGLQFPNYSSELNVNALELDDSALYLCASSLAGGGSGNTIYFGEGSWLTVV.